This TCR beta chain was obtained from a study of shared clonotypes between healthy human individuals (dated by TCRdb to 2018 to 2020). Background on the whole study: The cohort included a few men and a couple of women between 18 and 49 years of age. To estimate repertoire size and how much clonotypes are shared between individuals, the study performed deep sequencing of blood TCR repertoires from five healthy adults. For each donor, CD4 naive and CD4 memory were each run on three plates, CD8 naive on two plates, and CD8 memory on one plate. Different laboratories and diverse techniques were used to prepare libraries and sequence TCR repertoires, to increase sequencing depth and limit assay-specific biases. Between about 0.94 and 10 billion PBMCs per donor were obtained by leukapheresis. What the study reported, not specific to this receptor: Based on pairwise subsampling, the degree of clonotype sharing among donors was expected to be affected by sequencing depth. The small number of donors limited the genetic and exposure-history diversity represented. Estimated clonotype richness was generally larger for naive than for memory subsets. Even with the large sequencing depth, rarefaction of the sorted-subset datasets indicated that sequencing was incomplete. Only blood was sampled, and tissue TCR repertoires likely differ from those in blood. Sharing across a few donors was observed for 4.5% to 6.5% of naive CD4, 3% to 4% of naive CD8, 2.3% of memory CD4, and about 0.39% of memory CD8 clonotypes. Compared with non-shared clonotypes, clonotypes shared by all four sorted-subset donors had higher generation probabilities.

Using the deep immunoSEQ assay, TCR CDR3 regions were amplified from genomic DNA by multiplex PCR. Extracted genomic DNA from each cell subset was spread evenly across all wells of several immunoSEQ 96-well plates, with each plate serving as a replicate. For sorted subsets, approximately 190 ng of genomic DNA, equivalent to tens of thousands of T cell genomes, went into each replicate PCR. Purified libraries were measured with a Qubit 3.0 fluorometer, size-checked on a Bioanalyzer 2100, and measured again with the KAPA Library Quantification kit. Every immunoSEQ 96-well plate was sequenced on a dedicated single-read 150-cycle Illumina NextSeq 550 flow cell. The authors' analysis ran thus. The immunoSEQ output contained only junctional sequences without quality scores, so filtering could not match that applied to full-length reads. Sequences were annotated with PyIR, a Python wrapper for IgBLAST v1.9, and V/J genes and CDR3 were assigned using IMGT germline references. Reads were removed for weak V/J assignments (E-value above 1e-6), missing CDR3, stop codons, out-of-frame junctions, or ambiguous translated residues. V3J clonotypes were defined as sequences sharing the same inferred V gene, J gene, and CDR3 amino acid sequence. Percentage overlap between repertoires was calculated by dividing the number of shared unique clonotypes by the size of the smaller repertoire. Repertoire richness was assessed with RTK rarefaction, the Chao1 estimator, and Recon v2.1 estimates of unobserved clonotypes. OLGA was used to compute generation probabilities for all TCRbeta clonotypes that the gDNA method yielded from a few donors. Held by TCRdb, this immuneACCESS table contains in-frame sequences only and omits some clones. Under half of the omission traces to an unresolved V gene where checked; the cause of the rest is unknown. That table supplies the V and J calls and clone size; D and trimming were determined from the DNA. The sample records roughly 400,000 clones, about 97% of which are singletons. The ten largest clonotypes hold approximately 0.3% of the sample.

Donors were healthy HIV-negative adults with no recently reported acute infections or vaccinations. Every donor was a Caucasian adult residing in Nashville, Tennessee, USA. CD8 memory samples were composed of magnetically selected CD45RO+ cells combined with CCR7-negative CD45RA+ effector memory (TemRA) cells. After blood collection by leukapheresis, PBMCs were isolated using Ficoll-Histopaque density gradient centrifugation and then cryopreserved in the vapor phase of liquid nitrogen. Analytical flow cytometry was used to check the purity and quantity of every magnetically sorted T cell population. Genomic DNA was isolated from each sorted fraction and quantified by UV absorbance on a Nanodrop 2000c. V is trimmed back by 7 bases and J by 6 bases, and the junction contains 3 bases that no gene match accounts for. As encoded in the germline V gene, CDR1 is WSHSY while CDR2 is SAAADI. The CDR3 sequence holds 12 residues, the cysteine and phenylalanine included. CDR3 DNA is the only sequence kept; it has 36 bases, read in frame from the first base.

In regard to this clone: Its recognized antigen is unknown. Base qualities were left out, and no much larger clone turns up one base away.

What was sequenced was memory CD8+ T cells sorted from blood. The cell subset or site label on this specimen signifies: CD45RO+ cells pooled with CCR7-negative TemRA cells. The source is a man aged 25 to 40 in good health. The sequence links TRBV10-2 to TRBJ2-7, and 10 junction bases match TRBD1. The CDR3 corresponds to CASKTGGGEQYF. The DNA sequence is given as TGCGCCAGCAAGACAGGGGGCGGCGAGCAGTACTTC.